Below, one T cell receptor (beta chain) is given with its context. Its antigen remains unknown. CDR3 length: 12 amino acids. CDR1 and CDR2 from the germline V gene are MNHEY and SMNVEV (reference sequence). The PCR employed 60 Vbeta primers together with 13 Jbeta primers. Sequencing was performed with immunoSEQ multiplex PCR; in TCRdb, only in-frame clones are kept and a portion is missing. The data contain about 130,000 clones, 65% to 75% of them seen just once; the ten biggest clones take up 3% to 5%. This specimen belongs to a study of cytomegalovirus exposure and HLA in healthy donors. Overall study findings and caveats: Certain indistinguishable V segments, among them TRBV6-2 and TRBV6-3, were excluded. In all likelihood, a cluster of highly shared sequence variants was a sequencing artifact.

This sequence was found in a man in his forties in good health and CMV-seropositive. The chain couples TRBV27 to TRBJ2-5; 7 positions agree with TRBD2. Matching the DNA end better, TRBJ2-7 makes the J call doubtful. Sequenced material: PBMCs. The chain's CDR3 is CASRSSGYEQYF. The CDR3 DNA reads as TGTGCCAGCAGGTCTAGCGGCTACGAGCAGTACTTC.